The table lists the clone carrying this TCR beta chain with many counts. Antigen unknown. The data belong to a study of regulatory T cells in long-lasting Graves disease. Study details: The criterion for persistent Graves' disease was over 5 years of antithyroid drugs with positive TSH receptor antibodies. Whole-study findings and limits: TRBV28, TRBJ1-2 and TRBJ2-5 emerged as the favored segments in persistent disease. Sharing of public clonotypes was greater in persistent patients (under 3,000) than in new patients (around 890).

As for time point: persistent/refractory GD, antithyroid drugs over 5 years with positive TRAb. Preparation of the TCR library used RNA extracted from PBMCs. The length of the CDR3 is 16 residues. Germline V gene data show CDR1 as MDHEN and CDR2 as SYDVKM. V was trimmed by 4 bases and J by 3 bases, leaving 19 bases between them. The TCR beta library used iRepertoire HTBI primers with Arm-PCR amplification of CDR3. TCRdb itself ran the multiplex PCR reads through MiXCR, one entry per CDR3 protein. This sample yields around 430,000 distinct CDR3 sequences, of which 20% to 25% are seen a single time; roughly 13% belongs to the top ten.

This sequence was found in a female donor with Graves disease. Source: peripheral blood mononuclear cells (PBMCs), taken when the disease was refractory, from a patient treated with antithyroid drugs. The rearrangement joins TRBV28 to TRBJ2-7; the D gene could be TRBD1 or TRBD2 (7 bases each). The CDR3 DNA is TGTGCCAGCAGTTCGCTGGGAGGGGGCTGGGTCTACGAGCAGTACTTC. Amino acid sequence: CASSSLGGGWVYEQYF.